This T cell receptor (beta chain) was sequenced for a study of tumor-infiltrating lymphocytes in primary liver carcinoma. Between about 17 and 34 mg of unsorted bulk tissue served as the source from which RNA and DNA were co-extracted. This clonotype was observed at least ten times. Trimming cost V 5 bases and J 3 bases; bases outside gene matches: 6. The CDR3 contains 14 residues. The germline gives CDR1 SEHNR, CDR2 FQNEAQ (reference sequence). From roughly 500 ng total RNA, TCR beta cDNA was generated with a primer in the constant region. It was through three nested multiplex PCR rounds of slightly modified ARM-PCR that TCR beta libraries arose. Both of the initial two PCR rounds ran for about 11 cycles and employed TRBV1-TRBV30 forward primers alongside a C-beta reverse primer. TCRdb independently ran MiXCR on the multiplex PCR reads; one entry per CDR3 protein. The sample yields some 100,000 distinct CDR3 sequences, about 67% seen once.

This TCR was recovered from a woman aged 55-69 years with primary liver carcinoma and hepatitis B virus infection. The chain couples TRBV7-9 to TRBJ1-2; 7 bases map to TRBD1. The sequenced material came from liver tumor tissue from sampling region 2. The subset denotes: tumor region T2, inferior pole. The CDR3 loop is CASSPPGQYYGYTF. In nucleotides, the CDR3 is TGTGCCAGCAGCCCCCCGGGACAGTACTATGGCTACACCTTC. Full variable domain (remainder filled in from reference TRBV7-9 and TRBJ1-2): DTGVSQNPRHKITKRGQNVTFRCDPISEHNRLYWYRQTLGQGPEFLTYFQNEAQLEKSRLLSDRFSAERPKGSFSTLEIQRTEQGDSAMYLCASSPPGQYYGYTFGSGTRLTVV.